The 20 T cell receptor beta chains below all came from one sample that was sequenced in a study of blood T cells in healthy people across ages. The second PCR ran roughly 6 to 11 cycles with a sample-barcoded 5' primer and J-beta primers. TCRdb processed the 5' RACE reads anew with MiXCR; each CDR3 protein has one entry. Of approximately 830,000 distinct CDR3 sequences in the sample, around 68% were seen once. What was sequenced was blood. The source of these receptors is a man between 25 and 39 years old in good health.

The CDR3 loop is CSARGLTGQETQYF. CDR3 nucleotides: TGCAGTGCTAGAGGCCTGACAGGCCAAGAGACCCAGTACTTC. The chain carries TRBV20-1 and TRBJ2-5; a possible D gene is TRBD1 (6 bases). Between the trimmed V and J ends, which lost 1 base and 1 base, there was a span of 10 bases. The germline V gene has CDR1 DFQATT and CDR2 SNEGSKA (reference sequence). The CDR3 consists of 14 residues.

This CDR3 is CASSLAAGGRQFF. In nucleotides, the CDR3 is TGTGCCAGCAGCTTAGCGGCGGGGGGGAGGCAGTTCTTC. The chain combines TRBV7-2 with TRBJ2-1, with 9 bases fitting TRBD2. This CDR3 region has 13 residues. The germline V gene has CDR1 SGHTA and CDR2 FQGNSA. After removal of 0 bases from V and 12 bases from J, the junction contained 3 bases not matched to a gene.

V gene TRBV20-1 combines with J gene TRBJ2-4; tentatively, D is TRBD1 or TRBD2 (6 bases each). This CDR3 spans 15 amino acids. The V end was cut by 6 bases, the J end by 0 bases, with 15 bases between. CDR1 is DFQATT and CDR2 is SNEGSKA in the germline V gene (reference sequence). CDR3 nucleotide sequence: TGCAGTGCACCTTGGGGGGCCATAGCCAAAAACATTCAGTACTTC. Protein: CSAPWGAIAKNIQYF.

The chain carries TRBV11-2 and TRBJ2-5; D call uncertain. The better agreement between TRBJ2-7 and the DNA end casts doubt on the J call. This CDR3 spans 13 amino acids. Germline V gene sequence: CDR1 SGHAT, CDR2 FQNNGV. The CDR3 DNA follows: TGTGCCAGCAGCTCCGATCCAAGGCTCGAGCAGTACTTC. Protein product: CASSSDPRLEQYF.

The chain employs TRBV12-3 or TRBV12-4 and TRBJ2-6, with 7 positions matching TRBD1. The J segment lost 3 bases and the V segment lost 3 bases, leaving 5 bases of the junction unmatched. This CDR3 spans 16 amino acids. This CDR3 reads CASSFVGGYGANVLTF. CDR3 coding DNA: TGTGCCAGCAGTTTCGTAGGGGGCTATGGGGCCAACGTCCTGACTTTC.

This chain links TRBV4-3 with TRBJ2-3; a weak D match, TRBD2 (5 bases). V was pared by 0 bases and J by 1 base, with 17 bases between. Germline assignment: CDR1 LGHNA and CDR2 YSLEER. The CDR3 length is 18 residues. The CDR3 spells CASSQDLSVATGTDTQYF. The CDR3 nucleotides are TGCGCCAGCAGCCAAGATCTTTCGGTAGCGACGGGCACAGATACGCAGTATTTT.

This clonotype occurred a few times. The chain carries TRBV29-1 and TRBJ2-4; no firm D call. The ends were cut back, 5 bases at V and 1 base at J, with 9 bases in the middle. The CDR3 sequence is 13 residues long. CDR1 SQVTM and CDR2 ANQGSEA come from the germline V gene. CDR3: CSVSVGAKNIQYF. The CDR3 DNA is TGCAGCGTTTCTGTTGGGGCCAAAAACATTCAGTACTTC.

The V call is TRBV15, the J call TRBJ1-2; the match to TRBD1 covers 8 bases. Germline CDR1 and CDR2: LNHNV and YYDKDF (reference sequence). V shed 3 bases and J 8 bases; nucleotides not matched to a gene: 14. The CDR3 totals 16 residues. CDR3 loop: CATSSNRQGLRGGYTF. CDR3 sequence (DNA): TGTGCCACCAGCAGTAATAGACAGGGGCTAAGAGGCGGCTACACCTTC.

J is TRBJ2-7 and V is TRBV6-2 or TRBV6-3; possible D gene TRBD2, 5 bases. V gave up 8 bases and J gave up 5 bases, with 19 bases separating them. CDR3 length: 14 residues. Germline CDR1 MNHEY, CDR2 SVGEGT. Here the CDR3 DNA reads TGTGCCAGCGTAAACTCGGGAACGGATAACGAGCAGTACTTC. It yields the protein CASVNSGTDNEQYF.

This clonotype has more than one count but fewer than ten. V and J are TRBV6-1 and TRBJ2-7; D may be TRBD2 (5 bases). This CDR3 comprises 14 residues. The germline V and J ends were trimmed by 6 bases and 2 bases, with 14 bases remaining between them. Germline V CDR1 and CDR2: MNHNS, SASEGT. CDR3 coding DNA: TGTGCCAGCAGCGTAGACGACTACACCTACGAGCAGTACTTC. Translation gives CASSVDDYTYEQYF.

Note on this clonotype: A junction end diverges from the germline sequence, so it may reflect a read error. This rearrangement joins TRBV9 to TRBJ2-3; maybe TRBD1 (5 bases). The germline V gene has CDR1 SGDLS and CDR2 YYNGEE. The CDR3 consists of 14 residues. CDR3 protein: CASSPRPGTGTQYF. Written as DNA, the CDR3 is TGTGCCAGCAGCCCCCGGCCGGGCACAGGTACGCAGTATTTT. The entire variable domain, with the rest obtained from reference TRBV9 and TRBJ2-3, is as follows: DSGVTQTPKHLITATGQRVTLRCSPRSGDLSVYWYQQSLDQGLQFLIQYYNGEERAKGNILERFSAQQFPDLHSELNLSSLELGDSALYFCASSPRPGTGTQYFGPGTRLTVL.

The chain has TRBV4-2 and TRBJ1-4; possible D gene TRBD1, 5 bases. Trimming left V 4 bases short and J 10 bases short, with 16 bases between. CDR1 is LGHNA and CDR2 is YNFKEQ in the germline V gene. This CDR3 comprises 14 residues. CDR3 nucleotide sequence: TGTGCCAGCAGCCTGAATCAGGGTAACGGAAAACTGTTTTTT. Amino acids: CASSLNQGNGKLFF.

The chain employs TRBV11-2 and TRBJ2-5, with D possibly TRBD1 on 5 matching bases. The CDR3 length is 16 residues. V shed 5 bases and J shed 4 bases, with 20 bases lying between them. CDR1 SGHAT and CDR2 FQNNGV come from the germline V gene. The CDR3 DNA follows: TGTGCCAGCAGCGAACCCTTCTCAGGGTTTCTAGAGACCCAGTACTTC. This translates into CASSEPFSGFLETQYF.

The rearrangement uses TRBV6-6 and TRBJ2-7; TRBD1 agrees at 10 bases. The CDR3 contains 16 residues. Germline CDR1 MNHNY, CDR2 SVGAGI (reference sequence). V was pared by 7 bases and J by 4 bases, with 13 bases of the junction left unmatched. This CDR3 reads CASTKTGGQPPYEQYF. In DNA form, the CDR3 reads TGTGCCAGCACCAAGACAGGGGGCCAGCCCCCATACGAGCAGTACTTC.

This clonotype has just a few counts. The chain has TRBV4-2 and TRBJ1-1, with D unclear. The germline V gene has CDR1 LGHNA and CDR2 YNFKEQ. V lost 0 bases and J 1 base, leaving 9 bases between the germline ends. CDR3 length equals 15 residues. The CDR3 nucleotides read TGTGCCAGCAGCCAAGATGAAGGGAGGAACACTGAAGCTTTCTTT. It yields the protein CASSQDEGRNTEAFF.

This chain connects TRBV5-1 to TRBJ2-6, with no clear D. Germline V lookup: CDR1 SGHRS, CDR2 YFSETQ. V was shortened by 0 bases and J by 0 bases, with 7 bases between the two germline ends. CDR3 length equals 16 residues. The CDR3 loop reads CASSLGSYSGANVLTF. In nucleotides, the CDR3 is TGCGCCAGCAGCTTGGGATCATACTCTGGGGCCAACGTCCTGACTTTC.

This chain connects TRBV6-6 to TRBJ1-4; weak D call: TRBD1 (6 bases). V lost 2 bases and J lost 7, with 20 bases in between. Germline V CDR1 and CDR2: MNHNY, SVGAGI (reference sequence). The CDR3 loop spans 17 amino acids. DNA of the CDR3: TGTGCCAGCAGTTACACCGGACAGTTCGCCAAGGGTGAAAAACTGTTTTTT. It is translated as CASSYTGQFAKGEKLFF.

The J gene is TRBJ2-2, the V gene TRBV12-3 or TRBV12-4, with D possibly matching TRBD2 (6 bases). This CDR3 contains 15 residues. Trimming stripped 7 bases from V and 7 bases from J, with 19 bases between. The CDR3 bases are TGTGCCAGCAAAGACCCGGGACTGGGGAACGGGGAGCTGTTTTTT. Translated, it gives CASKDPGLGNGELFF.

The V call is TRBV5-1, the J call TRBJ2-6; D not certain. Germline CDR1 SGHRS, CDR2 YFSETQ. The CDR3 has 17 amino acids. V lost 0 bases and J lost 0, with 10 bases in between. The CDR3 sequence: CASSLGSYPSGANVLTF. As DNA, the CDR3 is TGCGCCAGCAGCTTGGGCTCCTACCCCTCTGGGGCCAACGTCCTGACTTTC.

This chain connects TRBV7-9 to TRBJ2-3, with D perhaps TRBD1 (5 bases). V lost 8 bases and J lost 2, with 8 bases in between. CDR1 is SEHNR and CDR2 is FQNEAQ in the germline V gene (reference sequence). The CDR3 extends over 12 amino acids. Here the CDR3 reads CASPDNTDTQYF. CDR3 in DNA: TGTGCCAGCCCGGACAACACAGATACGCAGTATTTT.